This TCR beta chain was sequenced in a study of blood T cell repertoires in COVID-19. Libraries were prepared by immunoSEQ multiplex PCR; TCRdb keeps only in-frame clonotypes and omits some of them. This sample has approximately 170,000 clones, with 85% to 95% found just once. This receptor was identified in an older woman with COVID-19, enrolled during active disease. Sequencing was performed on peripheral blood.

CDR3 in DNA: TGTGCCAGCAGCTTAGCGCTCGGGACAGGGGGCTTAAGCAATCAGCCCCAGCATTTT. This encodes CASSLALGTGGLSNQPQHF. The chain couples TRBV7-9 to TRBJ1-5; TRBD1 aligns across 12 bases. Germline CDR1 is SEHNR and CDR2 is FQNEAQ (reference sequence). The ends lost 0 bases at V and 1 base at J; junction bases unmatched: 7. The CDR3 loop spans 19 amino acids.